This T cell receptor (beta chain) was identified during a study of shared clonotypes between healthy human individuals. Original analysis: Without quality scores, immunoSEQ junctional reads could not be filtered like full-length reads. Sequenced by immunoSEQ multiplex PCR; TCRdb stores in-frame clones only, minus some. V and J calls and clone size are given by that table; D and trimming were obtained from the DNA. The table has under 1,100,000 clones, about 75% seen once. This clone was seen a single time. Its target is unknown. In germline, CDR1 is LNHDA, CDR2 SQIVND (reference sequence). Trimming removed 7 bases at V and 2 bases at J, with 12 bases between. This CDR3 is 14 amino acids long. CD4+ cell separation produced CD45RA+ naive and CD45RA-negative memory subsets. The study, taken as a whole, reports: An expected dependence of interdonor clonotype sharing on sequencing depth was noted.

This clonotype was sampled from a man aged 18 to 29 in good health. The sequencing sample was made of memory CD4+ T cells sorted from blood. Subset given: CD45RA-negative fraction. The chain employs TRBV19 and TRBJ1-3, with D perhaps TRBD1 (5 bases). The CDR3 DNA sequence: TGTGCCAGTACCGACAGCGCTCCTGGAAACACCATATATTTT. Translated, it gives CASTDSAPGNTIYF.